This TCR beta chain appears in the sequencing data of a study of cytomegalovirus exposure and HLA in healthy donors. PCR amplification relied on 60 Vbeta primers (plus 13 Jbeta primers). Authors' methods: An analysis that came later counted around 80 million unique TCR beta chains, approximately 10 million shared. Profiled with immunoSEQ multiplex PCR; TCRdb holds only in-frame clones, not every one. V, J and clone size are those of that table, while D and trimming were read from the DNA. The sample contains around 150,000 clones, roughly 70% of which appear only once. The CDR3 contains 16 residues. Per the germline V gene, CDR1 is SGHRS and CDR2 is YFSETQ. V shed 9 bases, J shed 4 bases, and the junction held 13 bases outside the gene matches.

The source is a woman aged 40-49 years in good health and CMV-seropositive. The chain links TRBV5-1 to TRBJ2-6; 7 bases are shared with TRBD2. Sequencing input: PBMCs. DNA for the CDR3: TGCGCCACGAAGGAAGCGGGAACATTGGGGGCCAACGTCCTGACTTTC. Its translation is CATKEAGTLGANVLTF.